The source of this T cell receptor beta chain is a study of T cell responses to AZD1222 COVID-19 vaccine. General observations from the study: Repertoires were obtained only post-peak T cell response. Clonal diversity may have been underestimated in mostly white British donors. The study found vaccine-associated CD4 TCRs spanning spike, dominant at 160-218 and 743-854. An increase in Spike-specific TCR breadth and depth was observed after two AZD1222 doses.

This clone was observed once. Its antigen is unidentified. There are 17 residues in the CDR3. The germline V gene has CDR1 MNHEY and CDR2 SMNVEV (reference sequence). V lost 3 bases, J lost 0 bases, and 8 bases stayed unmatched. Clones were read by immunoSEQ multiplex PCR, and TCRdb kept only the in-frame ones, dropping some. Of more than 110,000 clones listed, more than 85% are singletons. The chain carries TRBV27 and TRBJ1-1, with 9 bases aligning to TRBD1. The TCR was taken from an adult in good health. This material consisted of peripheral blood, taken on day 0 of AZD1222 vaccination. Written as DNA, the CDR3 is TGTGCCAGCAGTTTGGGACAGGGTATTAGGGTGAACACTGAAGCTTTCTTT. Translation: CASSLGQGIRVNTEAFF.